This T cell receptor beta chain derives from a study of blood T cell repertoires in COVID-19. For the study at large: Acute and convalescent COVID-19 specimens originated in the United States, Italy and Spain. PBMCs, B-cell-depleted T cells, or T cells provided the cDNA or gDNA that made up the material.

Germline V CDR1 and CDR2: KGHDR, SFDVKD. The V end lost 2 bases, the J end lost 3 bases, and 13 bases lay between the germline ends. The length of the CDR3 is 17 residues. In the original workflow: Using reference gene primer amplification, nucleated cell counts were estimated. Measured with immunoSEQ multiplex PCR; TCRdb has only the in-frame clones, and not every one. V and J calls and clone size are as listed in that table; D and trimming were resolved from the DNA. There are around 150,000 clones in the sample; approximately 86% occur only once, and roughly 4.5% lies in the top ten. The chain joins TRBV24-1 to TRBJ1-6; D perhaps matches TRBD1 (5 bases). Material for sequencing was peripheral blood. The sequence came from a woman aged 60-75 years with active or convalescent COVID-19. The CDR3 region is CATSDWGGGFYNSPLHF. CDR3 DNA sequence: TGTGCCACCAGTGATTGGGGGGGAGGGTTCTATAATTCACCCCTCCACTTT.